This TCR beta chain was sequenced in a study of CD8 T cells in Susac syndrome. The CDR3 consists of 18 residues. Germline V CDR1 and CDR2: LGHDT, YNNKEL (reference sequence). Trimming stripped 0 bases from V and 7 bases from J, with 21 bases between. General observations from the study: Individuals included in the TCR sequencing and HLA analysis were acknowledged by the study to be relatively few in number.

This clonotype was counted a single time. Its antigen is as yet unknown. Negative isolation was used for CD8+ and CD4+ T cells and FACS enrichment for TEMRA cells. The authors reverse transcribed roughly 0.5 to 1 ug RNA with random hexamers. The method of amplification for TCR beta CDR3 was immunoSEQ multiplex PCR, covering 54 Vbeta and 13 Jbeta. Via MiXCR, TCRdb re-called the immunoSEQ multiplex PCR reads, giving one row per CDR3 protein. In the table there are some 450,000 distinct CDR3 sequences, more than 80% of which are singletons. Input material: CD8+ T cells from PBMCs. This chain links TRBV3-1 with TRBJ2-2; TRBD2 might be the D (6 bases). The clonotype comes from a human donor with multiple sclerosis. The CDR3 reads CASSQDRPGVNPNGELFF. CDR3 bases: TGTGCCAGCAGCCAAGATCGTCCGGGGGTGAATCCCAACGGGGAGCTGTTTTTT.